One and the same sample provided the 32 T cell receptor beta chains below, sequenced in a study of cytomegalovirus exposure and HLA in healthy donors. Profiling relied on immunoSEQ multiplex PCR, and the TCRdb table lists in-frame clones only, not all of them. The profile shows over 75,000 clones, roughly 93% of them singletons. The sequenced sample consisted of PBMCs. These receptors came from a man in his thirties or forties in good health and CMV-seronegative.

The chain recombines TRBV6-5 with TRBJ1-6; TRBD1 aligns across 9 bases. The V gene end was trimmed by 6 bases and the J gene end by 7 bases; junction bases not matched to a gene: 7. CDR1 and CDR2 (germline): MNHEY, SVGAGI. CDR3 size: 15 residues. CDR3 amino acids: CASRTQGARNSPLHF. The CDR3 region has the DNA TGTGCCAGCAGAACACAGGGGGCCCGGAATTCACCCCTCCACTTT.

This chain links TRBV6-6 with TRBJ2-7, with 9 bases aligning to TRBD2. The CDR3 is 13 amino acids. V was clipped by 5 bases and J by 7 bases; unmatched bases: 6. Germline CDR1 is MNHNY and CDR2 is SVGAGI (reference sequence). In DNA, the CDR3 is TGTGCCAGCAGTGACTGGGCGGGAGGGGAGCAGTACTTC. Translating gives CASSDWAGGEQYF.

This CDR3 is CASSPGPGLAGGTQYF. DNA of the CDR3: TGTGCCAGCAGCCCCGGACCGGGACTAGCGGGTGGGACCCAGTACTTC. The chain combines TRBV6-8 with TRBJ2-5; 12 positions match TRBD2. Losses at the gene ends were 6 bases for V and 7 bases for J; bases not matched to a gene: 12. Germline assignment: CDR1 MNHGY and CDR2 SAAAGT. This CDR3 is 16 amino acids long.

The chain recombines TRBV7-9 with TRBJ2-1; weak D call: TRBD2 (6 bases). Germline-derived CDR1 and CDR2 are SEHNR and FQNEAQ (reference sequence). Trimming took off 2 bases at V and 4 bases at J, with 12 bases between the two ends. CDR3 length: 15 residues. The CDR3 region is CASSLRGKLYNEQFF. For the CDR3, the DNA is TGTGCCAGCAGCTTACGGGGGAAATTATACAATGAGCAGTTCTTC. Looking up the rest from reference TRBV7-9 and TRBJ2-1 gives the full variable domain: DTGVSQNPRHKITKRGQNVTFRCDPISEHNRLYWYRQTLGQGPEFLTYFQNEAQLEKSRLLSDRFSAERPKGSFSTLEIQRTEQGDSAMYLCASSLRGKLYNEQFFGPGTRLTVL.

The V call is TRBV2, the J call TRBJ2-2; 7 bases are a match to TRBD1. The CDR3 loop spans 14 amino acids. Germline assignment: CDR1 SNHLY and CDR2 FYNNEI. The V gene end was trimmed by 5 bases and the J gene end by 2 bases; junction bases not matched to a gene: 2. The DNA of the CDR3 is TGTGCCAGCAGTCGGGACAGAAACACCGGGGAGCTGTTTTTT. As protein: CASSRDRNTGELFF.

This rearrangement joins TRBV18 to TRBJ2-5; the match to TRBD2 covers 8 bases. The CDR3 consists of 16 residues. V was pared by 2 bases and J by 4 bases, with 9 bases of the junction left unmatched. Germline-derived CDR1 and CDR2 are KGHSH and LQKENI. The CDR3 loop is CASSPSQAGARETQYF. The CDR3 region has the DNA TGTGCCAGCTCACCATCTCAAGCGGGGGCGAGAGAGACCCAGTACTTC.

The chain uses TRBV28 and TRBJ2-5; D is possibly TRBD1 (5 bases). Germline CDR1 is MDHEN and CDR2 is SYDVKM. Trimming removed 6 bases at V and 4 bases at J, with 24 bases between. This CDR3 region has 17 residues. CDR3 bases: TGTGCCAGCAGCCAAAGGGGTCAGCCACTCCGAGGAGAGACCCAGTACTTC. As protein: CASSQRGQPLRGETQYF.

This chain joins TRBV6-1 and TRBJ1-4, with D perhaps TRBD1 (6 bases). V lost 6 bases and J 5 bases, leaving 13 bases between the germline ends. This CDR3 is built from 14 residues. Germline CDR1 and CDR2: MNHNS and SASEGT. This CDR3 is CASRYREDNEKLFF. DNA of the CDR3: TGTGCCAGCAGATACAGGGAAGACAATGAAAAACTGTTTTTT.

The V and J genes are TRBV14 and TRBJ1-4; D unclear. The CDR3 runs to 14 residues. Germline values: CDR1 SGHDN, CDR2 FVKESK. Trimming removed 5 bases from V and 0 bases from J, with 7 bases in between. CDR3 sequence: CASSVQPTNEKLFF. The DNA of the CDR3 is TGTGCCAGCAGCGTACAACCAACTAATGAAAAACTGTTTTTT.

The CDR3 nucleotides read TGTGCCAGCAGCCAAGAACTAGCGGGAGACATCACCGGGGAGCTGTTTTTT. Residues: CASSQELAGDITGELFF. V is TRBV4-2 and J is TRBJ2-2; 11 nucleotides align to TRBD2. The CDR3 consists of 17 residues. CDR1 is LGHNA and CDR2 is YNFKEQ in the germline V gene. V dropped 0 bases and J dropped 4; count of bases not matched to a gene: 4.

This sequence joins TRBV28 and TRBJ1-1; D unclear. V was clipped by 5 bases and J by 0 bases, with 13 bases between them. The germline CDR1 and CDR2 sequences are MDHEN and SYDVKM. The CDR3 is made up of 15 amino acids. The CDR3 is CASSKSTGVNTEAFF. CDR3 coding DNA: TGTGCCAGCAGTAAATCCACTGGAGTGAACACTGAAGCTTTCTTT.

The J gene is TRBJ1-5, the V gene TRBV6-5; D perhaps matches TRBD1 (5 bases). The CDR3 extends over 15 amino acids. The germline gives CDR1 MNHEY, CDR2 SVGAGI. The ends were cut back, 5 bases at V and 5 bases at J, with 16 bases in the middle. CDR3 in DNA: TGTGCCAGCAGTCCCTTTTCAGTAGGGGATCAGCCCCAGCATTTT. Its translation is CASSPFSVGDQPQHF.

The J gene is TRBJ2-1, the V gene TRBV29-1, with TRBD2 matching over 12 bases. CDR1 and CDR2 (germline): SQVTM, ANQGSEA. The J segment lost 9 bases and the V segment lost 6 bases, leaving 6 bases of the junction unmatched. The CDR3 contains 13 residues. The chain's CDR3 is CSVALAGGLEQFF. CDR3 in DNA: TGCAGCGTGGCACTAGCGGGAGGCCTTGAGCAGTTCTTC.

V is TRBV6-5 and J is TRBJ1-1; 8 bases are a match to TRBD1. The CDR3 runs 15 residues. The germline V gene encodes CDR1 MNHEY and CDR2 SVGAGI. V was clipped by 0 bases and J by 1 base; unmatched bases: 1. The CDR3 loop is CASSYSQGANTEAFF. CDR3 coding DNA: TGTGCCAGCAGTTACTCCCAGGGGGCGAACACTGAAGCTTTCTTT.

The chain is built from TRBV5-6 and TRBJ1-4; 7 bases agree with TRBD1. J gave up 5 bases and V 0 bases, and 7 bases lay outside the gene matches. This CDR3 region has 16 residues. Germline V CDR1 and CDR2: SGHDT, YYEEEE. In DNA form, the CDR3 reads TGTGCCAGCAGCTTGGGTTCGGACAGGCTGAATGAAAAACTGTTTTTT. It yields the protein CASSLGSDRLNEKLFF.

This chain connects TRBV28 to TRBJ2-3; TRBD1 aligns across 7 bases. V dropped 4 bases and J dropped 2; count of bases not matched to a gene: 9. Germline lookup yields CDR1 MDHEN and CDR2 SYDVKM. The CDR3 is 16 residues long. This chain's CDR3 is CASSSPGTANTDTQYF. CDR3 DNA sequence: TGTGCCAGCAGTTCCCCCGGGACAGCTAACACAGATACGCAGTATTTT.

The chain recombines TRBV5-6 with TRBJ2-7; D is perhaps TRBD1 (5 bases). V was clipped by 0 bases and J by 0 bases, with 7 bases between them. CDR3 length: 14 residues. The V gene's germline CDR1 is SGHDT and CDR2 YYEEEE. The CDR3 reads CASSLEGVSYEQYF. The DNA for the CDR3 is TGTGCCAGCAGCTTGGAAGGGGTCTCCTACGAGCAGTACTTC.

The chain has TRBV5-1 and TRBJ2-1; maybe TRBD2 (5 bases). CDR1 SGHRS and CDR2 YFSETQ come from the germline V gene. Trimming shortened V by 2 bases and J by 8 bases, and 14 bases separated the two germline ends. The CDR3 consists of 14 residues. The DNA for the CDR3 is TGCGCCAGCAGCTTCAGCCAGAGGGTAGATGAGCAGTTCTTC. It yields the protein CASSFSQRVDEQFF. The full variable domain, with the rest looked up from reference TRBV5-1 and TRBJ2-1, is KAGVTQTPRYLIKTRGQQVTLSCSPISGHRSVSWYQQTPGQGLQFLFEYFSETQRNKGNFPGRFSGRQFSNSRSEMNVSTLELGDSALYLCASSFSQRVDEQFFGPGTRLTVL.

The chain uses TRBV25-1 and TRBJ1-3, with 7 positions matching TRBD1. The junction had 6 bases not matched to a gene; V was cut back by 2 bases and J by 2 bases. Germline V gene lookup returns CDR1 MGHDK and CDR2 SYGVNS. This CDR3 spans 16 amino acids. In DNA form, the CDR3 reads TGTGCCAGCAGTGAACATCAAACAGGGGCTGGAAACACCATATATTTT. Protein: CASSEHQTGAGNTIYF. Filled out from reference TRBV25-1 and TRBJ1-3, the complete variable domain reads EADIYQTPRYLVIGTGKKITLECSQTMGHDKMYWYQQDPGMELHLIHYSYGVNSTEKGDLSSESTVSRIRTEHFPLTLESARPSHTSQYLCASSEHQTGAGNTIYFGEGSWLTVV.

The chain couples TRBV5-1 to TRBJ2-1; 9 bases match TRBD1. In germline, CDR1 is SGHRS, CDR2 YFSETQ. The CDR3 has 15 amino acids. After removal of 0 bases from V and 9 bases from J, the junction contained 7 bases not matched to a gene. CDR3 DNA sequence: TGCGCCAGCAGCTTGGCCACACAGGGGGCGGGTGAGCAGTTCTTC. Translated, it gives CASSLATQGAGEQFF.

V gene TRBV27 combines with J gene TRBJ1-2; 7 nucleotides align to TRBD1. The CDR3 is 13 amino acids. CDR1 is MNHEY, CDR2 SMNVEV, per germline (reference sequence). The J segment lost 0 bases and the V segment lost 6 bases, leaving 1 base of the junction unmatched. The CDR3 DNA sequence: TGTGCCAGCAGGACAGGGCCTAACTATGGCTACACCTTC. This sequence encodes CASRTGPNYGYTF.

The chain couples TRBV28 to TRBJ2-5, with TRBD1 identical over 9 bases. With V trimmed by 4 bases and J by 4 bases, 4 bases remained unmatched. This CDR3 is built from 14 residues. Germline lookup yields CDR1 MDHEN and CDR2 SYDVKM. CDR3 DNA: TGTGCCAGCAGTTCGCGACAGGGGGGAGAGACCCAGTACTTC. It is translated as CASSSRQGGETQYF.

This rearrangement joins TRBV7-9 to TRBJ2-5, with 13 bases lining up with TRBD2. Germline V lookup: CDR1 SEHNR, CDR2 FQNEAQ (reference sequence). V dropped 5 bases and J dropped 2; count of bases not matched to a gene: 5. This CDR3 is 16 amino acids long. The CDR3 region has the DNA TGTGCCAGCAGCCTCGGACTAGCGGGAGTACAAGAGACCCAGTACTTC. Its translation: CASSLGLAGVQETQYF.

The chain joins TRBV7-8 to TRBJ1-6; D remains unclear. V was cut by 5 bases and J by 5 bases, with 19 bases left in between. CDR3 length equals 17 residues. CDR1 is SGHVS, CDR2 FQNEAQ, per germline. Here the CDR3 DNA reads TGTGCCAGCAGCCCTACAAGACTCCAAACGGATAATTCACCCCTCCACTTT. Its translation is CASSPTRLQTDNSPLHF.

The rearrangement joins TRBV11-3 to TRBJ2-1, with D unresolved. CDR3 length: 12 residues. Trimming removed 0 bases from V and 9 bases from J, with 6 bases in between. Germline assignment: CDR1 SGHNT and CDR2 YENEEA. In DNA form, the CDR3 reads TGTGCCAGCAGCTTAGACCGTCTTGAGCAGTTCTTC. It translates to CASSLDRLEQFF. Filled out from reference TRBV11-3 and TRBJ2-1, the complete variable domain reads EAGVVQSPRYKIIEKKQPVAFWCNPISGHNTLYWYLQNLGQGPELLIRYENEEAVDDSQLPKDRFSAERLKGVDSTLKIQPAELGDSAVYLCASSLDRLEQFFGPGTRLTVL.

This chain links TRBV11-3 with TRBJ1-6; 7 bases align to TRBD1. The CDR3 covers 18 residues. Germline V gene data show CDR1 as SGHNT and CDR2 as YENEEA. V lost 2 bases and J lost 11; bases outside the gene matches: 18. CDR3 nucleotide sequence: TGTGCCAGCAGCTTAACCTGGGACAGAGGCCGCTCGGAGGCACCCCTCCACTTT. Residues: CASSLTWDRGRSEAPLHF.

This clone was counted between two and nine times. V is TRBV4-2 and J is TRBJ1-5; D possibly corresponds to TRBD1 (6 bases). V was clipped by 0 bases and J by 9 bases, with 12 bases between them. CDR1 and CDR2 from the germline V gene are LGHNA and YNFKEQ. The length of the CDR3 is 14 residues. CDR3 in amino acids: CASSQEWGRGPQHF. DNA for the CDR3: TGTGCCAGCAGCCAAGAGTGGGGGCGAGGGCCCCAGCATTTT.

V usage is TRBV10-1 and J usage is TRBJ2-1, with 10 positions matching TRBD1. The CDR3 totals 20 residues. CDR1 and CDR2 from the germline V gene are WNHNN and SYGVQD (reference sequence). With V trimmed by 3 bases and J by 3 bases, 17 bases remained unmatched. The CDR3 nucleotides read TGCGCCAGCAGTGAAAAAACCGGGACAGGGGCCCCCTTGATCTACAATGAGCAGTTCTTC. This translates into CASSEKTGTGAPLIYNEQFF.

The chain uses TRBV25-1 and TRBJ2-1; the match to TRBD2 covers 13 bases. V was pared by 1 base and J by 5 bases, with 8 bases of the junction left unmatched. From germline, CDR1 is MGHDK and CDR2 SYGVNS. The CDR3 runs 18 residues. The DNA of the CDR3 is TGTGCCAGCAGTGAATCGCGACTAGCGGGAGGTCAGAACAATGAGCAGTTCTTC. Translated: CASSESRLAGGQNNEQFF.

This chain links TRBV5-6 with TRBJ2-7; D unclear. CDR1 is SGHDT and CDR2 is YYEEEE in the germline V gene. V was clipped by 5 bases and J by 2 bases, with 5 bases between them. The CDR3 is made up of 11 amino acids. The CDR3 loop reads CASSLAYEQYF. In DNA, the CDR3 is TGTGCCAGCAGTTTAGCCTACGAGCAGTACTTC.

The CDR3 loop is CASSKPNGGDTQYF. Written as DNA, the CDR3 is TGTGCCAGCTCAAAACCGAACGGGGGAGATACGCAGTATTTT. The chain recombines TRBV18 with TRBJ2-3; possibly TRBD2 for D (6 bases). The germline V gene has CDR1 KGHSH and CDR2 LQKENI. Trimming removed 5 bases from V and 5 bases from J, with 14 bases in between. This CDR3 comprises 14 residues.

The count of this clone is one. The CDR3 loop is CASSYSGGTQYF. The CDR3 region has the DNA TGTGCCAGCAGTTACTCGGGGGGGACCCAGTACTTC. The chain is built from TRBV6-5 and TRBJ2-5, with D perhaps TRBD2 (6 bases). V lost 0 bases and J lost 7, with 6 bases in between. Germline values: CDR1 MNHEY, CDR2 SVGAGI. This CDR3 region has 12 residues.